The 8 T cell receptor beta chains below come from one sample, sequenced in a study of blood T cell repertoires in COVID-19. The repertoire was sequenced with immunoSEQ multiplex PCR; TCRdb's copy has only in-frame clones and lacks some. The table shows about 140,000 clones, with approximately 88% occurring only once. The specimen was PBMCs or T cells enriched from blood (not recorded which). The receptor source for this set is a man between 65 and 85 years old who had been exposed to COVID-19.

This clone came up a few times. J is TRBJ2-2 and V is TRBV6-5; TRBD1 might be the D (6 bases). The ends were cut back, 6 bases at V and 2 bases at J, with 13 bases in the middle. Germline lookup yields CDR1 MNHEY and CDR2 SVGAGI. This CDR3 has 15 amino acids. CDR3 bases: TGTGCCAGCAGGTCCATGGACAGCAACACCGGGGAGCTGTTTTTT. This encodes CASRSMDSNTGELFF.

This CDR3 reads CASSPVGSSGNTGELFF. The DNA for the CDR3 is TGTGCCAGCAGCCCGGTGGGGAGTAGCGGGAACACCGGGGAGCTGTTTTTT. The genes are TRBV7-6 and TRBJ2-2; TRBD2 is a possible D gene (6 bases). The CDR3 length is 17 residues. Germline V gene data show CDR1 as SGHVS and CDR2 as FNYEAQ. Trimming took off 5 bases at V and 1 base at J, with 17 bases between the two ends.

This sequence joins TRBV27 and TRBJ2-7; tentatively, D is TRBD1 (6 bases). Germline values: CDR1 MNHEY, CDR2 SMNVEV (reference sequence). The CDR3 is 17 amino acids. The V gene lost 3 bases and the J gene lost 0 bases, with 18 bases spanning the gap. The CDR3: CASSFLGQPRSSYEQYF. The CDR3 DNA is TGTGCCAGCAGTTTTCTAGGACAGCCCCGTAGCTCCTACGAGCAGTACTTC.

This chain links TRBV9 with TRBJ2-2, with 8 bases identical to TRBD2. V was clipped by 1 base and J by 4 bases; unmatched bases: 3. The germline CDR1 and CDR2 sequences are SGDLS and YYNGEE. The CDR3 runs to 15 residues. This CDR3 reads CASSVRTSGTGELFF. CDR3 DNA: TGTGCCAGCAGCGTACGTACTAGCGGCACCGGGGAGCTGTTTTTT.

V and J are TRBV18 and TRBJ1-5; D is possibly TRBD1 (5 bases). This CDR3 spans 16 amino acids. With 5 bases removed from V and 1 base from J, the gap between germline ends came to 15 bases. Germline loops: CDR1 KGHSH, CDR2 LQKENI. CDR3 sequence reads: CASSTVGGGSNQPQHF. Written as DNA, the CDR3 is TGTGCCAGCTCAACGGTCGGGGGGGGAAGCAATCAGCCCCAGCATTTT.

Only one count was recorded for this clone. The gene calls are TRBV5-6 and TRBJ2-3; a weak D match, TRBD2 (5 bases). Per germline, CDR1 SGHDT and CDR2 YYEEEE. The CDR3 length is 13 residues. V was cut by 4 bases and J by 4 bases, with 10 bases left in between. The CDR3 is CASSGERADTQYF. CDR3 in DNA: TGTGCCAGCAGCGGGGAGAGGGCAGATACGCAGTATTTT.

The chain is built from TRBV3-1 (or the pseudogene TRBV3-2) and TRBJ2-2; D might be TRBD2 (5 bases). In germline, CDR1 is LGHDT, CDR2 YNNKEL (reference sequence). Trimming left V 1 base short and J 0 bases short, with 12 bases between. The CDR3 has 17 amino acids. Written as DNA, the CDR3 is TGTGCCAGCAGCCAAGTAGGAAGCGGACCGAACACCGGGGAGCTGTTTTTT. Amino acid sequence: CASSQVGSGPNTGELFF.

The rearrangement uses TRBV27 and TRBJ2-7, with D perhaps TRBD2 (6 bases). Trimming left V 6 bases short and J 4 bases short, with 16 bases between. The CDR3 sequence is 14 residues long. The V gene's germline CDR1 is MNHEY and CDR2 SMNVEV (reference sequence). CDR3 DNA: TGTGCCAGCAGACGCGGGGCCTATACTTACGAGCAGTACTTC. Protein product: CASRRGAYTYEQYF.